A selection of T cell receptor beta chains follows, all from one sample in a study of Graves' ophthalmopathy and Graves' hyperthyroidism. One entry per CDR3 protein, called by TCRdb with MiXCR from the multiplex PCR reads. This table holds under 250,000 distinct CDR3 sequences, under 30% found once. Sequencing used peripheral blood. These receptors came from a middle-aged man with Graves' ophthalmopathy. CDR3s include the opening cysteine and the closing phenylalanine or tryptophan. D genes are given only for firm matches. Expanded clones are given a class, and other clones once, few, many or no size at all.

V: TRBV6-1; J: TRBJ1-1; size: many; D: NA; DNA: TGTGCCATCCGCTCGGGGGGGGCCACTGAAGCTTTCTTT; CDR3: CAIRSGGATEAFF
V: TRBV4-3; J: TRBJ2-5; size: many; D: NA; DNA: TGCGCCAGCAGCCAAGAACGAGACCCCCCCCAAGAGACCCAGTACTTC; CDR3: CASSQERDPPQETQYF
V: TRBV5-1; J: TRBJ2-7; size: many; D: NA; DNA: TGCGCCAGCAGCTTGGTTGTCCCGGATGGGGAGCAGTACTTC; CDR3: CASSLVVPDGEQYF
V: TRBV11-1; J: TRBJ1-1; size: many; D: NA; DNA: TGTGCCAGCAGCTCCATCGGGGGACGCACCAACACTGAAGCTTTCTTT; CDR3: CASSSIGGRTNTEAFF
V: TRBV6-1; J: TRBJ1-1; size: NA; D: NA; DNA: TGTGCCAGCAGTGCAGTGGACGGTGAAGCTTTCTTT; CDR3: CASSAVDGEAFF
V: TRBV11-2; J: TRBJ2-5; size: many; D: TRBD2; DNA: TGTGCCAGCAGCACCCATCTAGCGGGAGTAGGGACCCAGTACTTC; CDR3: CASSTHLAGVGTQYF
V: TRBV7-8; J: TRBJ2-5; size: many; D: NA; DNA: TGTGCCAGCAGCTTACAACCTTTGAAGCAAGAGACCCAGTACTTC; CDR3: CASSLQPLKQETQYF
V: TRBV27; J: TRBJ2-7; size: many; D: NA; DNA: TGTGCCAGCAGTTTAAGAGGATCAGGTTACTACGAGCAGTACTTC; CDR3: CASSLRGSGYYEQYF
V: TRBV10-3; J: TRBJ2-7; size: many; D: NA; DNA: TGTGCCATCAGTGAGTCGAGAGGGGGGCCCTACGAGCAGTACTTC; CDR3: CAISESRGGPYEQYF
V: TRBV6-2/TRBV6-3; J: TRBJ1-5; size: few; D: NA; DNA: TGTGCCAGCAGAAAGGACAGTCTCAATCAGCCCCAGCATTTT; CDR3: CASRKDSLNQPQHF
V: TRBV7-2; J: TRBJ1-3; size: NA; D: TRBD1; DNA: TGTGCCAGCAGCACAGGGGCTATAGGAAACACCATATATTTT; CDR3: CASSTGAIGNTIYF
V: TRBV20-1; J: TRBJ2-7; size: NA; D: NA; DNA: TGCAGTGCTAGGAGTAGCTCCATCTACGAGCAGTACTTC; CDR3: CSARSSSIYEQYF
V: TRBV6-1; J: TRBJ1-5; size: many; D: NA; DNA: TGTGCCAGCAGTGTGACAGCGGATCAGCCCCAGCATTTT; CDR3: CASSVTADQPQHF
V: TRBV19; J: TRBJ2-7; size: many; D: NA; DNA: TGTGCCAGTAGTATCGGACAATTTTACGAGCAGTACTTC; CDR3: CASSIGQFYEQYF
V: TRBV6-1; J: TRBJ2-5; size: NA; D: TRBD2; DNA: TGTGCCAGCAGGCCGGGGGGGAAAGAGACCCAGTACTTC; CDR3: CASRPGGKETQYF
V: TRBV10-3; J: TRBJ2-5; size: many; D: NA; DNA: TGTGCCACCAGTGTTGGAGGCCAAGAGACCCAGTACTTC; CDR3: CATSVGGQETQYF
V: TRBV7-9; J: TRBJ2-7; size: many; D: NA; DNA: TGTGCCAGCAGCCCGACCGCGGTCCACGAGCAGTACTTC; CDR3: CASSPTAVHEQYF
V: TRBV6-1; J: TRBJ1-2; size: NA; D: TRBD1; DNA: TGTGCCAGCAGGTCGGGACAGTCGTGGGGCTACACCTTC; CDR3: CASRSGQSWGYTF
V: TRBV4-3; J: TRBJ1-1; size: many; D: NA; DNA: TGCGCCAGCAGCCAAAGACGGGAACTGAACACTGAAGCTTTCTTT; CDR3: CASSQRRELNTEAFF
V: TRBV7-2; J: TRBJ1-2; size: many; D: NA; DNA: TGTGCCAGCAGCCCCTGGGAGGGGGTTGGCTACACCTTC; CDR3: CASSPWEGVGYTF
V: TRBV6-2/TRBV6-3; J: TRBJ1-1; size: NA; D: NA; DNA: TGTGCCAGCAGTTACGAGCGGGACACTGAAGCTTTCTTT; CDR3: CASSYERDTEAFF
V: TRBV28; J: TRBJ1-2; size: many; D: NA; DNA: TGTGCCAGCAGTTTATCGGATTACTATGGCTACACCTTC; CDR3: CASSLSDYYGYTF
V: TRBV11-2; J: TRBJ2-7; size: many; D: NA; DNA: TGTGCCAGCAGGAGAGCCGGGACCTCCGGCTACGAGCAGTACTTC; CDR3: CASRRAGTSGYEQYF
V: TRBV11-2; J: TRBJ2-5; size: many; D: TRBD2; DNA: TGTGCCAGCAGCACGCGACTAGCGGGAGGCCCCGGGTGGGAGACCCAGTACTTC; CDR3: CASSTRLAGGPGWETQYF
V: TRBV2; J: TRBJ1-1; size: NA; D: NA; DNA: TGTGCCAGCAGTGAGCCGGTGGGGACGACTGAAGCTTTCTTT; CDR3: CASSEPVGTTEAFF
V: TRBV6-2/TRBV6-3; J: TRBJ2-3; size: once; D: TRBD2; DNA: TGTGCCAGCAGTCTAGCGGGCCCTAGCACAGATACGCAGTATTTT; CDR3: CASSLAGPSTDTQYF
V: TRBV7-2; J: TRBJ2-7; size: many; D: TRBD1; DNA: TGTGCCATCCGGGACAGGGGGTCCTACGAGCAGTACTTC; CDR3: CAIRDRGSYEQYF
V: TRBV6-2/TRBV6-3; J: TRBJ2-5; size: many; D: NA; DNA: TGTGCCAGCAGTTGGGTACAGGGTTCTTCCCAAGAGACCCAGTACTTC; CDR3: CASSWVQGSSQETQYF
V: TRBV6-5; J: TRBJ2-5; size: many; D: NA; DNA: TGTGCCAGCAGTTACTTTAAGGGGGAGACCCAGTACTTC; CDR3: CASSYFKGETQYF
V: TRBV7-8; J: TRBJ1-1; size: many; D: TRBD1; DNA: TGTGCCAGCAGCTTAGGAGGGACAGGTCGCACTGAAGCTTTCTTT; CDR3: CASSLGGTGRTEAFF
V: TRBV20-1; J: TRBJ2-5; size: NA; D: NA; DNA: TGCAGTGCCTTAATGGGGGAGACCCAGTACTTC; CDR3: CSALMGETQYF
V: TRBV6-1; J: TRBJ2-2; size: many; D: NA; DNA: TGTGCCAGCAGTGGGGCGGCAATTGAGAACACCGGGGAGCTGTTTTTT; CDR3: CASSGAAIENTGELFF
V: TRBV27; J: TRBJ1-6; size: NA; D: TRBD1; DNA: TGTGCCAGTTCCCTGAGACAGGGAAATTCACCCCCCCACTTT; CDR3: CASSLRQGNSPPHF
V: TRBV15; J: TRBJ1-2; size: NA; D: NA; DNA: TGTGCCACCAGCAGAGACGGCAGAAACTATGGCTACACCTTC; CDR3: CATSRDGRNYGYTF
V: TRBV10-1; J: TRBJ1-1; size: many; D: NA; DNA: TGCGCCAGCAGTGATCGATCGAAAACTGAAGCTTTCTTT; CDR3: CASSDRSKTEAFF
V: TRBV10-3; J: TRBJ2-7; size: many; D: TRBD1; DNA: TGTGCCAATGGACAGGGGGCTTCCTACGAGCAGTACTTC; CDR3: CANGQGASYEQYF
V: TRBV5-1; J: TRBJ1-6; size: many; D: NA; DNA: TGCGCCAGCAGCTTTGCCGGGACCGATTCACCCCTCCACTTT; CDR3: CASSFAGTDSPLHF